Below are 14 T cell receptor beta chains sequenced from a single sample in a study of T-cell memory formation after mild COVID-19. TCRdb processed the 5' RACE reads anew with MiXCR; each CDR3 protein has one entry. In the table there are about 400,000 distinct CDR3 sequences, 15% to 20% of which are singletons. Material for sequencing was PBMCs or a T cell subset sorted from them (not recorded which). The receptors were sampled from a man aged 18 to 30 who had mild COVID-19 (a few samples of this study predate the infection). Cell type and time point are not known.

This clonotype was counted ten times or more. CDR3 DNA sequence: TGTGCCAGCAGCCCCTCACAGGCTCGGGGGGAAAAACTGTTTTTT. Amino acid sequence: CASSPSQARGEKLFF. The rearrangement joins TRBV7-2 to TRBJ1-4; D might be TRBD1 (5 bases). Germline lookup yields CDR1 SGHTA and CDR2 FQGNSA. The CDR3 totals 15 residues. The ends were cut back, 5 bases at V and 8 bases at J, with 18 bases in the middle.

This clonotype was found many times. The chain uses TRBV2 and TRBJ2-1, with TRBD2 matching 10 bases. CDR1 is SNHLY and CDR2 is FYNNEI in the germline V gene. V was clipped by 4 bases and J by 4 bases; unmatched bases: 7. The CDR3 is made up of 16 amino acids. The CDR3 DNA reads TGTGCCAGCAGTGCGATAGGACTAGCGGCTTACAATGAGCAGTTCTTC. This sequence encodes CASSAIGLAAYNEQFF.

This CDR3 is CSAAGTAASGNTIYF. Here the CDR3 DNA reads TGCAGTGCAGCCGGGACAGCTGCTTCTGGAAACACCATATATTTT. The genes are TRBV20-1 and TRBJ1-3, with 7 nucleotides matching TRBD1. There are 15 residues in the CDR3. Germline trimming cut 6 bases from V and 1 base from J; bases unmatched to any gene: 9. The germline V gene encodes CDR1 DFQATT and CDR2 SNEGSKA (reference sequence).

This sequence joins TRBV4-2 and TRBJ2-3; D is perhaps TRBD2 (7 bases). The ends were cut back, 7 bases at V and 6 bases at J, with 20 bases in the middle. This CDR3 is built from 15 residues. Germline CDR1 LGHNA, CDR2 YNFKEQ. CDR3 in DNA: TGTGCCAGCACCTCCGAGGGGGGGTCCCCCGATACGCAGTATTTT. Translation gives CASTSEGGSPDTQYF.

This clonotype was counted at least ten times. The chain recombines TRBV25-1 with TRBJ2-3; 7 bases line up with TRBD1. Germline values: CDR1 MGHDK, CDR2 SYGVNS. V dropped 2 bases and J dropped 0; count of bases not matched to a gene: 2. The CDR3 has 15 amino acids. CDR3 bases: TGTGCCAGCAGTGAAAAGGACAGGAGCACAGATACGCAGTATTTT. Its translation is CASSEKDRSTDTQYF.

The chain links TRBV20-1 to TRBJ1-4, with 9 bases identical to TRBD1. V lost 5 bases to trimming and J lost 5 bases; unmatched junction nucleotides: 6. From germline, CDR1 is DFQATT and CDR2 SNEGSKA (reference sequence). The CDR3 length is 14 residues. The CDR3 protein is CSARNDRGNEKLFF. The CDR3 DNA sequence: TGCAGTGCTCGAAACGACAGGGGGAATGAAAAACTGTTTTTT.

The gene calls are TRBV5-1 and TRBJ2-3; D may be TRBD2 (5 bases). The CDR3 contains 14 residues. CDR1 and CDR2 (germline): SGHRS, YFSETQ. V was pared by 0 bases and J by 4 bases, with 9 bases between. CDR3 region: CASSLAIGADTQYF. In nucleotides, the CDR3 is TGCGCCAGCAGCTTGGCCATCGGGGCAGATACGCAGTATTTT.

Written as DNA, the CDR3 is TGTGCCAGCAGTTACCCGTCCGGGGGGGCCGATAATTCACCCCTCCACTTT. Protein product: CASSYPSGGADNSPLHF. V is TRBV6-2 or TRBV6-3 and J is TRBJ1-6, with D perhaps matching TRBD1 (6 bases). Looked up from germline, CDR1 is MNHEY and CDR2 is SVGEGT. V was shortened by 2 bases and J by 5 bases, with 16 bases between the two germline ends. The CDR3 extends over 17 amino acids.

This clonotype showed up many times. This chain links TRBV5-6 with TRBJ1-5; D perhaps matches TRBD1 (6 bases). The CDR3 contains 14 residues. Trimming took off 0 bases at V and 7 bases at J, with 11 bases between the two ends. In germline, CDR1 is SGHDT, CDR2 YYEEEE. The CDR3, as DNA: TGTGCCAGCAGCTTGGACAGGGTATGGCAGCCCCAGCATTTT. This gives the protein CASSLDRVWQPQHF.

This chain joins TRBV7-9 and TRBJ1-5, with a possible D match to TRBD1 (5 bases). CDR1 and CDR2 (germline): SEHNR, FQNEAQ (reference sequence). The V and J ends lost 3 bases and 4 bases respectively, with 13 bases between them. This CDR3 region has 15 residues. CDR3 coding DNA: TGTGCCAGCAGCTTTTCCCGCGAGGGGAATCAGCCCCAGCATTTT. Its translation is CASSFSREGNQPQHF.

A single count supports this clonotype. V is TRBV28 and J is TRBJ2-5; 8 bases map to TRBD1. J lost 4 bases, V lost 0 bases, and 4 bases had no gene match. The CDR3 consists of 15 residues. Germline assignment: CDR1 MDHEN and CDR2 SYDVKM. The CDR3, as DNA: TGTGCCAGCAGTTTATGGGGACAGGCGAGAGAGACCCAGTACTTC. It yields the protein CASSLWGQARETQYF.

This clonotype has only a few counts. CDR3 DNA sequence: TGTGCCAGCAGTTACTCGAATCGACGCATTCCAAATGAGCAGTTCTTC. Protein: CASSYSNRRIPNEQFF. The V call is TRBV6-2 or TRBV6-3, the J call TRBJ2-1; D gene ambiguous. V dropped 0 bases and J dropped 7 bases, with 16 bases sitting between them. This CDR3 spans 16 amino acids. Germline V gene data show CDR1 as MNHEY and CDR2 as SVGEGT.

The V and J genes are TRBV5-1 and TRBJ2-2, with 11 bases aligning to TRBD1. CDR3 length: 15 amino acids. V dropped 4 bases and J dropped 7; count of bases not matched to a gene: 6. Germline CDR1 reads SGHRS; CDR2 reads YFSETQ. CDR3 coding DNA: TGCGCCAGCAGCATCGGACAGGGGGCGGGCGGGGAGCTGTTTTTT. Translating gives CASSIGQGAGGELFF.

V usage is TRBV7-3 and J usage is TRBJ2-1, with D perhaps TRBD2 (6 bases). Trimming removed 0 bases from V and 7 bases from J, with 10 bases in between. CDR1 is SGHTA and CDR2 is FQGTGA in the germline V gene. The CDR3 sequence is 14 residues long. CDR3 nucleotides: TGTGCCAGCAGCTTAACGGGGACTGCTAATGAGCAGTTCTTC. It specifies CASSLTGTANEQFF.